The clone carrying this T cell receptor (beta chain) came up a few times. As yet, its antigen is unknown. V was shortened by 7 bases and J by 8 bases, with 18 bases between the two germline ends. The germline V gene encodes CDR1 MNHEY and CDR2 SVGEGT. The CDR3 has 15 amino acids. The sample originates from a study of T-cell reconstitution after alpha-beta-depleted transplantation in children. Molecular barcoding with unique molecular identifiers was used for the TCRbeta library. TCRdb processed the PCR reads anew with MiXCR; each CDR3 protein has one entry. The table shows 800,000 to 1,000,000 distinct CDR3 sequences, with about 26% occurring only once. Regarding the study as a whole: As was reported, about two months after transplant, alpha-beta T cells came from several hundred expanded graft clones. In some patients, recipient T cells and intrathymic progenitors surviving conditioning explained high day-60 diversity. From newly produced T cells came most of the T-cell counts and diversity one year after transplant.

The clonotype was recovered from a boy in the first two years of life who had a stem cell transplant for SCID, so the T cells may come from the graft donor. The sample consisted of PBMCs, mostly from graft donor cells, taken 360 days after TCRalphabeta/CD19-depleted stem cell transplant. The chain recombines TRBV6-2 or TRBV6-3 with TRBJ2-6; D tentatively reads TRBD1 or TRBD2 (6 bases each). The CDR3 DNA reads TGTGCCAGCAATTTCCCGCAGGGGAGGACCAACGTCCTGACTTTC. It specifies CASNFPQGRTNVLTF.